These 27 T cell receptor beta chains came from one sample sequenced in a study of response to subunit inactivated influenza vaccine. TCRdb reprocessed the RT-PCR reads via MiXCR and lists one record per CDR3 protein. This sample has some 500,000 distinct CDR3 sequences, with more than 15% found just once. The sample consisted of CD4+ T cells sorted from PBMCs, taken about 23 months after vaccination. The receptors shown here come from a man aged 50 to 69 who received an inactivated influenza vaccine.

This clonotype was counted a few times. The DNA for the CDR3 is TGCAGTGCTAGAGATCTGGAGGGACTTGGTCAGTTCTTC. This encodes CSARDLEGLGQFF. The rearrangement joins TRBV20-1 to TRBJ2-1; D is perhaps TRBD2 (6 bases). V gave up 0 bases and J gave up 13 bases, with 16 bases separating them. Germline loops: CDR1 DFQATT, CDR2 SNEGSKA (reference sequence). The CDR3 contains 13 residues.

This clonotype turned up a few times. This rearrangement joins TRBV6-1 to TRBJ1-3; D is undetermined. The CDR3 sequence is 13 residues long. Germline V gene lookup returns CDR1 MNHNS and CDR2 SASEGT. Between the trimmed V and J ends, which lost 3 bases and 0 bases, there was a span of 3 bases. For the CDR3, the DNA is TGTGCCAGCAGTGAGCGCTCTGGAAACACCATATATTTT. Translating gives CASSERSGNTIYF.

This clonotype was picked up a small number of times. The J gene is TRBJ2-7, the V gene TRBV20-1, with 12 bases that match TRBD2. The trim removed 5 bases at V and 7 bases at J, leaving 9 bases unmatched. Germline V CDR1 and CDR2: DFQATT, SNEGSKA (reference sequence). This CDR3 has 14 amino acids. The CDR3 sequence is CSARSSGGAQEQYF. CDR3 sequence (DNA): TGCAGTGCTCGATCTAGCGGGGGGGCCCAGGAGCAGTACTTC.

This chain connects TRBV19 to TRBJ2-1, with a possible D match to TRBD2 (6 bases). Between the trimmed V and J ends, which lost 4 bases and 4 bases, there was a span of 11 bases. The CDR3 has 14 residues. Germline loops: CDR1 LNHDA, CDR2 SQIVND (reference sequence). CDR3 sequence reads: CASSSGTQYNEQFF. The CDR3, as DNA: TGTGCCAGTAGTAGCGGGACCCAGTACAATGAGCAGTTCTTC.

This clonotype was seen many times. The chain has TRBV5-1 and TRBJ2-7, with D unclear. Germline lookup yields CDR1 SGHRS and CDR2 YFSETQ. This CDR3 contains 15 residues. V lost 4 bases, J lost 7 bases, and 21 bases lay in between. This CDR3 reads CASSLTPGALGEQYF. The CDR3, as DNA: TGCGCCAGCAGCCTTACTCCGGGCGCCCTCGGGGAGCAGTACTTC.

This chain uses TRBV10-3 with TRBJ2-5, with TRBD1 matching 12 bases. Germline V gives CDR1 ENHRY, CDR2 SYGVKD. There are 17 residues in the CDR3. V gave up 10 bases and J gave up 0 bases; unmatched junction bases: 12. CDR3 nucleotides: TGTGCCAAATTGGGACAGGGGGCTCGGGAGTACCAAGAGACCCAGTACTTC. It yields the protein CAKLGQGAREYQETQYF.

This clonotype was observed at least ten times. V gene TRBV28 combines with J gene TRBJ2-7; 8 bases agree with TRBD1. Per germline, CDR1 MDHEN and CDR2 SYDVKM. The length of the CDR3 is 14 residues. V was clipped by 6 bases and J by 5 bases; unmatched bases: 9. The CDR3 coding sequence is TGTGCCAGCAGCAATAGTGGACAGGGCCACGAGCAGTACTTC. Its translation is CASSNSGQGHEQYF.

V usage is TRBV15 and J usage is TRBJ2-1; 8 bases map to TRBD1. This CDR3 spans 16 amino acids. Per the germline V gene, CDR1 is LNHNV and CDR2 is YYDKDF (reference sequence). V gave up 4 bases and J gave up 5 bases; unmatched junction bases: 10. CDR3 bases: TGTGCCACCAGCAAACCGACAGGGGATGAGGACAATGAGCAGTTCTTC. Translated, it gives CATSKPTGDEDNEQFF.

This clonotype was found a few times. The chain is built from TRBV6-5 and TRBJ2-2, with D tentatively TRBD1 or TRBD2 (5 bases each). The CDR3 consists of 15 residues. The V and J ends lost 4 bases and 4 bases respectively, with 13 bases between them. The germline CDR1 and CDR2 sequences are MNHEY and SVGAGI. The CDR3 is CASSLWGRVTGELFF. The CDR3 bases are TGTGCCAGCAGTTTGTGGGGGAGAGTCACCGGGGAGCTGTTTTTT.

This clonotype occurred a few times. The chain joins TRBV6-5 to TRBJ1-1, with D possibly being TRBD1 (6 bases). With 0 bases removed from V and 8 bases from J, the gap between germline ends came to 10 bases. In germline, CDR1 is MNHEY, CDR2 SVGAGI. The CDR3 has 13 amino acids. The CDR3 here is CASSYSRRGEAFF. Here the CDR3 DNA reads TGTGCCAGCAGTTACTCACGGAGGGGGGAAGCTTTCTTT.

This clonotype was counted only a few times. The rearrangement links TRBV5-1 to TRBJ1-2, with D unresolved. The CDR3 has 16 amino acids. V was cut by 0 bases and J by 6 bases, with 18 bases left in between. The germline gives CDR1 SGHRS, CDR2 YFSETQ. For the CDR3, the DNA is TGCGCCAGCAGCTTGGTAGTTACCACCCCGGTGGATGGCTACACCTTC. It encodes CASSLVVTTPVDGYTF.

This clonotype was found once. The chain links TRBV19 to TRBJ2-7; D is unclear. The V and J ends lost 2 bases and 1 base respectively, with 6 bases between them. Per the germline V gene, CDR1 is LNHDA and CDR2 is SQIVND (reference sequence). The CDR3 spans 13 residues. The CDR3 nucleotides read TGTGCCAGTAGTATAACAGCTTCCTACGAGCAGTACTTC. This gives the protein CASSITASYEQYF.

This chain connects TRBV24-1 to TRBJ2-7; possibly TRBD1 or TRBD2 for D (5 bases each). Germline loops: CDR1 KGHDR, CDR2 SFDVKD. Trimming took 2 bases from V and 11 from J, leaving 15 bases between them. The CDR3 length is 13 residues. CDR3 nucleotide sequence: TGTGCCACCAGTGATTCCGGGACCGGACGCAAGTACTTC. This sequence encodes CATSDSGTGRKYF.

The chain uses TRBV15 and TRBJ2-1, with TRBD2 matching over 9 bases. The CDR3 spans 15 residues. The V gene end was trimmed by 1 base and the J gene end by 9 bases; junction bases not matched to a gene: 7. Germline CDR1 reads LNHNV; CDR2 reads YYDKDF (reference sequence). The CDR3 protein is CATSRVSGSFVEQFF. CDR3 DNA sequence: TGTGCCACCAGCAGAGTTAGCGGGAGTTTCGTTGAGCAGTTCTTC.

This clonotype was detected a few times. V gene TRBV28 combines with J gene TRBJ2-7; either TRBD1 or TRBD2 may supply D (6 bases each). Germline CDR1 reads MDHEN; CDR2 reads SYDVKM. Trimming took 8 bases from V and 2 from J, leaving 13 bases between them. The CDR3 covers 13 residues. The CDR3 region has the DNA TGTGCCAGCCGCTTAGGGGGGCCCTACGAGCAGTACTTC. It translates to CASRLGGPYEQYF.

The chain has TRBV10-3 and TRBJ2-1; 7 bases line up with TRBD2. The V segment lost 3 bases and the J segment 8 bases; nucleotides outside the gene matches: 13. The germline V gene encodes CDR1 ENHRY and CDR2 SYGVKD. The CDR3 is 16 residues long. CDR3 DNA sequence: TGTGCCATCAGTGAATTGGGGAGCGGGACCTCCCATGAGCAGTTCTTC. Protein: CAISELGSGTSHEQFF.

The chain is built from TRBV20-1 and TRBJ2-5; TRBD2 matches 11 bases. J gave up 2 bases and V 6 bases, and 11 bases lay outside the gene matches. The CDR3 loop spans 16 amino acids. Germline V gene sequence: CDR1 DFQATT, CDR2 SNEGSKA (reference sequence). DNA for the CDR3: TGCAGTGCAGGACCCGTAGCGGGAGGGTCACAAGAGACCCAGTACTTC. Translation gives CSAGPVAGGSQETQYF.

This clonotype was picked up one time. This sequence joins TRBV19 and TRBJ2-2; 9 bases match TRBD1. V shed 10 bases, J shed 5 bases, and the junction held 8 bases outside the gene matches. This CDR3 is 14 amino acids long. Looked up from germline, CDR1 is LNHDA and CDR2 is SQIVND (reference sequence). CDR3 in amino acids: CAIKQGAPTGELFF. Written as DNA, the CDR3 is TGTGCCATAAAACAGGGGGCGCCTACCGGGGAGCTGTTTTTT. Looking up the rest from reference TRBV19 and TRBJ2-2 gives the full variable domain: DGGITQSPKYLFRKEGQNVTLSCEQNLNHDAMYWYRQDPGQGLRLIYYSQIVNDFQKGDIAEGYSVSREKKESFPLTVTSAQKNPTAFYLCAIKQGAPTGELFFGEGSRLTVL.

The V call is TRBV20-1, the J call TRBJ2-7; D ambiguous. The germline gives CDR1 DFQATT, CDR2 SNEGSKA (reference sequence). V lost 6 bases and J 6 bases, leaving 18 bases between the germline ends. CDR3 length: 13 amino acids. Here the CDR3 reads CSAPEPGFIEQYF. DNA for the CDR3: TGCAGTGCCCCGGAACCCGGGTTCATCGAGCAGTACTTC.

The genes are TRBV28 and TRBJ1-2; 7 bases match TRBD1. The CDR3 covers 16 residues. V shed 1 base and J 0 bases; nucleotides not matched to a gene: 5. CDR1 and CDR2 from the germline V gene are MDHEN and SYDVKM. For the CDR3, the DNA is TGTGCCAGCAGTTTATACTATGGGACAGCTAACTATGGCTACACCTTC. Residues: CASSLYYGTANYGYTF.

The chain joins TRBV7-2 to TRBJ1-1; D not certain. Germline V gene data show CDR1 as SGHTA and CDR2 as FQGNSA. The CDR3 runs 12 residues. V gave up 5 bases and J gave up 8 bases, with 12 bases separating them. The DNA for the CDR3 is TGTGCCAGCAGCCCGATCGCGGGGGAAGCTTTCTTT. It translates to CASSPIAGEAFF. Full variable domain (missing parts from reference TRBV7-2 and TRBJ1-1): GAGVSQSPSNKVTEKGKDVELRCDPISGHTALYWYRQSLGQGLEFLIYFQGNSAPDKSGLPSDRFSAERTGGSVSTLTIQRTQQEDSAVYLCASSPIAGEAFFGQGTRLTVV.

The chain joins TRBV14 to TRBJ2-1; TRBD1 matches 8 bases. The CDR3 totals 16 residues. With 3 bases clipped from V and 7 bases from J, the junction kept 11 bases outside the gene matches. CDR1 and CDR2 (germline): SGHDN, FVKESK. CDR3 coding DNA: TGTGCCAGCAGCCAGTCCCCGGGAACAGGGGGGAATGAGCAGTTCTTC. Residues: CASSQSPGTGGNEQFF. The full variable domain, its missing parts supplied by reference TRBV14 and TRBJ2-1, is EAGVTQFPSHSVIEKGQTVTLRCDPISGHDNLYWYRRVMGKEIKFLLHFVKESKQDESGMPNNRFLAERTGGTYSTLKVQPAELEDSGVYFCASSQSPGTGGNEQFFGPGTRLTVL.

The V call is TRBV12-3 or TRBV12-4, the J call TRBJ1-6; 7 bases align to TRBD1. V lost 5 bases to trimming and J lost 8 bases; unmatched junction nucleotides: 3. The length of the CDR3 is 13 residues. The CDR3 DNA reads TGTGCCAGCAGTGGGGACAGTTATTCACCCCTCCACTTT. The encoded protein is CASSGDSYSPLHF.

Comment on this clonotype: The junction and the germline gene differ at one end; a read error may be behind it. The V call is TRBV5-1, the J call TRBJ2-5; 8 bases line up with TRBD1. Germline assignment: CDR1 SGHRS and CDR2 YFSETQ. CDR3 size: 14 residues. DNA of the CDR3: TGCGCCTGCAGCTCTACAGGGGGGCAAGAGACCCAGTACTTC. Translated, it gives CACSSTGGQETQYF.

The CDR3 is CASRGLAGEGVETQYF. The CDR3 DNA follows: TGTGCCAGTAGGGGACTAGCGGGGGAAGGGGTGGAGACCCAGTACTTC. V and J are TRBV12-3 or TRBV12-4 and TRBJ2-5; 14 nucleotides align to TRBD2. After removal of 9 bases from V and 5 bases from J, the junction contained 11 bases not matched to a gene. CDR3 length: 16 residues.

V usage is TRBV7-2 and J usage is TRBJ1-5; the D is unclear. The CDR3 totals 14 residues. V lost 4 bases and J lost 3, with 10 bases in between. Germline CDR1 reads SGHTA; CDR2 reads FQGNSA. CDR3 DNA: TGTGCCAGCAGCTCCCAGGCTACCAATCAGCCCCAGCATTTT. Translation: CASSSQATNQPQHF.

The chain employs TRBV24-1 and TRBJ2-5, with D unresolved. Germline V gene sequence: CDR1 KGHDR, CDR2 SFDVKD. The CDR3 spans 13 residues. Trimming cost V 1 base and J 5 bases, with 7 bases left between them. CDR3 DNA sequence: TGTGCCACCAGTGATTTCAGCTTTGAGACCCAGTACTTC. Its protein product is CATSDFSFETQYF.